This T cell receptor beta chain was identified in a study of neurological immune-mediated disorders. Study results and caveats: Expanded clones shared no identical CDR3 amino acid sequences across subjects, which suggested private TCR-beta repertoires in all groups. When grouped phylogenetically, the repertoires of 18 of the 34 multiple sclerosis patients fell together in one related-CDR3 cluster, which is a possible signature. No link was found between any clinical or MRI feature and the multiple sclerosis repertoire cluster.

The authors produced cDNA by 5'RACE using 10-nucleotide random UMIs. Via MiXCR, TCRdb re-called the 5' RACE reads, giving one row per CDR3 protein. The repertoire has 45,000 to 65,000 distinct CDR3 sequences, around 4.4% of them found once; the top ten carry about 3.1%. J lost 2 bases, V lost 1 base, and 4 bases had no gene match. The CDR3 spans 15 residues. CDR1 SEHNR and CDR2 FQNEAQ come from the germline V gene (reference sequence). This clonotype was seen ten or more times. The antigen is not known. The chain uses TRBV7-9 and TRBJ2-5; 7 bases are a match to TRBD1. This clonotype was sampled from a man in his fifties with multiple sclerosis. Sequencing used PBMCs. The CDR3 loop is CASSLGTGPQETQYF. CDR3 in DNA: TGTGCCAGCAGCTTAGGGACAGGTCCTCAAGAGACCCAGTACTTC.